The entry below gives a single TCR beta chain sequence along with its context. Its antigen is not yet known. Per-nucleotide qualities are absent, and no much larger clonotype sits a single base away. The library was prepared using the immunoSEQ multiplex PCR assay. For the multiplex PCR, a mixture combining 60 forward primers for TCR Vbeta segments and 13 reverse primers for TCR Jbeta segments was used. Amplification of the CDR3 region of rearranged TCR beta genes was performed with a multiplex PCR assay on genomic DNA. Amplified TCR beta libraries were sequenced as 87-base-pair reads on the Illumina HiSeq System. The published analysis was carried out like this. In a later analysis, some 80 million unique TCR beta chains were counted across the 500 to 850 repertoires, and roughly 11 million of these chains were shared by at least two donors. Raw reads were error-corrected and collapsed into unique sequences with a nearest-neighbor algorithm that merged closely related sequences to remove PCR and sequencing errors. To assign V, D and J gene segments, CDR3 sequences were aligned to IMGT reference sequences. For a sequence to be retained, at least a six-nucleotide match to both a V gene segment and a J gene segment was required. Rearrangements were called productive when the CDR3 lacked stop codons and stayed in frame with V and J; all others were non-productive. CDR3 was defined by IMGT convention, running from the second conserved V-encoded cysteine to the conserved J-encoded phenylalanine. The earlier analysis of 450 to 750 of the donors excluded any sequence lacking an unambiguous match to a single V gene segment. In an earlier analysis of several hundred of the donors, V segments were called functional above 56.7% productive rearrangements and were called segregating when the between-donor standard deviation exceeded 5%. A statistical classification framework was built for diagnosing cytomegalovirus status from the catalog of TCR beta chain sequences. In a later analysis, V and J genes were assigned by comparing TCR nucleotide sequences against IMGT/GENE-DB human TR gene sequences. A later analysis assigned CDR3 sequences and most-parsimonious VDJ recombination scenarios with the TCRdist pipeline. In a later analysis, each TCR beta chain was defined by its CDR3 amino acid sequence together with its V-gene family, and reads without a unique V-gene family were excluded. A later analysis removed 500 to 600 highly shared, low-generation-probability nucleotide sequences to deal with suspected cross-contamination and a sequencing artifact. In a later analysis, a clonal expansion index was calculated for each public chain from normalized within-repertoire ranks of inferred template counts. In a later analysis, generation probabilities were computed using a VDJ recombination model fitted to out-of-frame rearrangements, and the results were checked against IGoR. A later analysis scored TCR-TCR, TCR-HLA and TCR-CMV co-occurrence with hypergeometric tests, applying a repertoire-size bias correction to TCR pairs. A later analysis estimated false discovery rates by permuting HLA or CMV assignments 20 times. In a later analysis, co-occurring TCRs were grouped using DBSCAN, and TCRdist sequence similarity was added for clustering within HLA-allele-positive subsets. Co-occurrence clustering excluded repertoires with fewer than 30,000 or more than 120,000 public chains, plus five with anomalous nucleotide sharing. This is the immuneACCESS table as TCRdb keeps it, with only in-frame sequences that have V and J called. A part of the clones is gone; compared with another copy, unresolved V genes explain less than half, and the rest is unexplained. That table gives V, J and clone size, and the DNA gave D and trimming. For this sample there are more than 75,000 clones; 70% to 80% appear just once. The top ten constitute roughly 2.5% of the sample.

These data originate in a study of cytomegalovirus exposure and HLA in healthy donors (dated by TCRdb to 2015 to 2018). About the study as a whole: An earlier analysis of 587 of the donors reported under 300 Gb of sequence data and around 120 million unique TCR beta sequences obtained from about 179 million T cells. An earlier analysis of a few hundred of the donors applied high-throughput TCR beta sequencing to assess whether each TCR beta V gene segment acted as functional or pseudogenic. Donor age, sex, ethnicity and CMV serostatus were collected together with the repertoire data. All discovery cohort repertoires had been generated using a single sequencing platform. Of the roughly 410 genotyped donors, over 80% were placed in the genetic ancestry cluster associated with self-reported Caucasian donors. To predict cytomegalovirus infection status, the study combined high-throughput TCR immunosequencing, statistical association of individual TCRs with disease status, and machine learning. A later genetic analysis used genome-wide SNP genotypes for about 65% of the roughly 700 donors, treating that subset as a discovery cohort. The study used immunosequencing to profile the T cell repertoires of hundreds of subjects and linked those repertoires to cytomegalovirus serostatus. In the later analysis, no new phenotypic data were used to find candidate immune exposures; instead, reliance was placed on TCR beta sequences and their occurrence across donors. Besides the first cohort of more than 650 subjects, a separate validation cohort made up of around 120 different subjects was used. About 280 gigabases of sequencing data and around 90 million unique TCR sequences made up an early release that covered nearly 650 HLA-typed donors. HLA typing included class I and class II loci at four-digit resolution. Across 398 genotyped donors of the cohort, an average of approximately 240,000 unique TCR beta nucleotide sequences per donor were sequenced, and approximately 17% of those sequences were non-productive. Four to six DR-DQ haplotypes were handled as single units for association and clustering, since linkage in the cohort was strong. The study aimed to test whether cataloging public T cell receptors could reveal signatures of past pathogen exposure. To study patterns of TCR occurrence, a later analysis re-analyzed previously published TCR beta repertoires from 700 or so donors and added high-resolution HLA genotyping. Typing coverage differed by locus: A, B, C, DRB1 and DQB1 were typed in roughly 620-630 donors, DQA1 in roughly 500, DPA1 in around 580, and DPB1 in approximately 450.

The cohort consisted of 666 healthy bone marrow donors. At the time of sampling, every cohort member was nominally healthy, though immune exposures that went unrecorded were likely present. The donor was CMV seronegative and belonged to the group of 352 seronegative cohort members. Each donor provided a peripheral blood sample, and peripheral blood mononuclear cells were used for TCR beta sequencing. The Qiagen DNeasy Blood Extraction Kit was used to extract genomic DNA from the blood cell samples. Summary of the overall study and its limitations: According to a later analysis, parvovirus B19, influenza, CMV and Epstein-Barr virus appeared linked to several top co-occurrence clusters. A total of fewer than 200 TCR beta chains were listed by the study as associated with cytomegalovirus. Cytomegalovirus status was reported to be diagnosed by the classifier with high specificity and sensitivity in both the original and validation cohorts. In vitro tests confirmed that three of the cytomegalovirus-associated TCR beta chains recognize cytomegalovirus antigens. HLA typing was unavailable for some donors at each locus, so association tests used only the typed subset. Strong co-occurrence of HLA alleles, especially DR and DQ, made assigning TCR associations to individual alleles difficult. Roughly uniform sequencing depth across donors was assumed in presence/absence analyses, although this assumption may not hold. The 87-base-pair reads could not distinguish some IMGT-functional V segments, including TRBV6-2 and TRBV6-3, so those segments were excluded. Compared with equally common non-associated chains, HLA-associated TCR beta chains in a later analysis were more clonally expanded and had lower generation probabilities. In a later analysis, over 15,000 TCR beta sequences were associated with specific HLA alleles at a false discovery rate of 0.05. In this cohort, only TCR beta chains were sequenced, and detectable features were limited by the absence of alpha or paired-chain data. A cluster of highly shared sequence variants was judged likely to be a technical artifact of the sequencing pipeline. According to a later analysis, TCR association rates differed among HLA loci, with DRB1 alleles showing the most associated TCRs and HLA-C alleles showing the fewest. Because counts were too low, roughly 16 rarely observed V segments, including chromosome 9 orphons, were left out of the earlier analysis of several hundred of the donors. Immune exposure information for the cohort was limited to CMV serostatus. Compared with the roughly 710-donor mean, donors in an Asian-associated ancestry cluster had fewer N-insertions in productive TCRs, according to a later genetic analysis. Broadly in line with IMGT annotations, most TCR beta V segments showed up in productive rearrangements about 87% or about 30% of the time in an earlier analysis of a few hundred of the donors. A further reported finding was that TCR beta sequences accurately predicted the HLA-A and HLA-B alleles for most subjects in the first cohort. Most CMV-associated TCR beta chains appeared to be HLA-restricted in a later analysis, and the HLA associations seemed to be driven largely by CMV exposure. Most TCR sequences were observed very rarely across donors, whereas some public TCRs were present in many individuals. Linkage disequilibrium might explain the correlated functional status among segregating V segments, but an unknown experimental factor could not be excluded. A later genetic analysis associated a missense DCLRE1C variant with V-gene and J-gene trimming of TCR beta chains, and an independent cohort replicated the association. It was suggested by the authors that the approach could potentially be generalized to other disease states and immunological phenotypes.

The CDR3, from cysteine to phenylalanine, totals 16 residues. Only the CDR3 DNA stays, 48 bases, in frame from base 1. Trimming removed 4 bases from V and 1 base from J; the gene matches leave 7 bases unexplained. Sequences SEHNR (CDR1) and FQNEAQ (CDR2) are obtained from the germline V gene (reference sequence). This clonotype was obtained from a man in his thirties or forties in good health and CMV-seronegative. Sequenced material: PBMCs. The V and J segments used are TRBV7-9 and TRBJ2-1, with 7 bases aligning to TRBD2. The CDR3 region: CASSSSPGGSYNEQFF. The sequenced DNA is TGTGCCAGCAGCTCGTCTCCCGGGGGGTCCTACAATGAGCAGTTCTTC.